The T cell receptor beta chain described here comes from a study of identical twins. Study conclusions and caveats: In zero-insertion analyses, partial confounding could arise from invariant MAIT and iNKT cells. Insertions ran lower in abundant cord blood beta clonotypes, though not in memory repertoires. Out-of-frame beta chain sequences displayed weaker excess sharing between twins.

The table lists this clonotype with a few counts. Antigen unknown. The CDR3 covers 14 residues. Germline values: CDR1 DFQATT, CDR2 SNEGSKA (reference sequence). V gave up 2 bases and J gave up 2 bases, with 12 bases separating them. TCRdb re-analysed the 5' RACE reads in MiXCR, keeping a single row per CDR3 protein. The table includes hundreds of thousands of distinct CDR3 sequences, approximately 18% detected once. The same sample was also used in a study of T cells expressing NK-cell markers. That study reports: Out of eight donors sequenced, seven tested HCMV-seropositive and the remaining one seronegative.

The sequenced material came from PBMCs. This clonotype was obtained from a woman younger than 35 in good health. The genes are TRBV20-1 and TRBJ1-2; maybe TRBD1 (5 bases). DNA for the CDR3: TGCAGTGCTAGACCGCAGGGAGGAAACTATGGCTACACCTTC. It specifies CSARPQGGNYGYTF.